This T cell receptor beta chain was recovered during a study of cytomegalovirus exposure and HLA in healthy donors. The V segment lost 4 bases and the J segment 4 bases; nucleotides outside the gene matches: 11. The CDR3 is made up of 17 amino acids. Germline CDR1 SGHNT, CDR2 YYREEE (reference sequence). The study's findings and limits: It was reported that the classifier diagnosed cytomegalovirus status with high specificity and sensitivity in both the original and validation cohorts. Cytomegalovirus-associated status was assigned to more than 150 TCR beta chains.

Repertoires were generated with immunoSEQ multiplex PCR, while TCRdb's copy carries only in-frame clones and drops some. The sample records 55,000 to 75,000 clones, 95% to 97% being singletons. As for this clone: No antigen is known for it.

The rearrangement links TRBV5-4 to TRBJ2-3, with 11 bases fitting TRBD2. This receptor was obtained from a woman between 18 and 29 years old in good health and CMV-seronegative. Material for sequencing was PBMCs. CDR3 coding DNA: TGTGCCAGCAGCCGAGGGACTAGCGGAGGGGGGGCAGATACGCAGTATTTT. Translation: CASSRGTSGGGADTQYF.